This TCR beta chain was retrieved from a study of T cells after yellow fever vaccination. Across the study: Preparation of the low-cell-number fractions used SMART-Seq v4 Ultra Low Input.

TCR cDNA was made by 5'RACE template switching, adding a universal primer site and UMIs. TCRdb passed the 5' RACE reads through MiXCR, listing each CDR3 protein once. Of fewer than 650,000 distinct CDR3 sequences in the sample, around a fifth are singletons; the top ten hold roughly 16%. Points from the study as a whole: Abundant clonotypes from the bulk population could get into FACS-sorted repertoires as contaminants. Clonotypes shared by both compartments, CD4 and CD8, made up a small share.

This clonotype came up a few times. Its antigen is unknown. The TCR comes from a man younger than 35 who received the YFV17D yellow fever vaccine. Sequences were derived from PBMCs, sampled approximately 20 days after the first yellow fever vaccination.

The CDR3 DNA reads as TGCAGTGCTAGCCTAGCTGGACAGCCCAATGAGCAGTTCTTC. Protein: CSASLAGQPNEQFF. The chain employs TRBV20-1 and TRBJ2-1; D may be TRBD1 (6 bases). The germline V and J ends were trimmed by 3 bases and 6 bases, with 15 bases remaining between them. This CDR3 has 14 amino acids. Germline CDR1 DFQATT, CDR2 SNEGSKA (reference sequence).